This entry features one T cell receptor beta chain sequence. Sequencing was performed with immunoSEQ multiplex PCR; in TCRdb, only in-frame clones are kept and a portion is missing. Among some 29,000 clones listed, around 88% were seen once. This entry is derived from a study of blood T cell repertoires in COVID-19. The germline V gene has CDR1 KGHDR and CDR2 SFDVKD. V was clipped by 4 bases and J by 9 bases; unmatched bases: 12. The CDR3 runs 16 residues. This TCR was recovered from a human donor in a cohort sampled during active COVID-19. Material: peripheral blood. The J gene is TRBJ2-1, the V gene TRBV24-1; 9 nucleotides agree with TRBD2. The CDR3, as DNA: TGTGCCACCAGTGACTATAGCGGGAGCGGGATATTTGAGCAGTTCTTC. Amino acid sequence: CATSDYSGSGIFEQFF.